In its sample, the clone carrying this TCR beta chain ranks as medium-sized. Antigen specificity is unknown. The data belong to a study of T cell repertoires in aging, cancer and after chemotherapy. Study-level information: Pre- and post-chemotherapy samples were paired from glioblastoma patients treated with temozolomide-based therapy. Study findings and constraints: Age-matched healthy donors had significantly more diverse, less clonal blood TCR repertoires than untreated cancer patients. Rebound thymic output was suggested by rising median generation probability during chemotherapy in each cancer cohort.

TCR beta rearrangements were amplified from peripheral blood genomic DNA. This CDR3 has 11 amino acids. Germline CDR1 is KGHSH and CDR2 is LQKENI. The ends were cut back, 3 bases at V and 3 bases at J, with 3 bases in the middle. Rearranged V-D-J TRB sequences were amplified with a mixed TRB-A/B primer pool. MiXCR was run by TCRdb on the multiplex PCR reads, yielding one entry per CDR3 protein. The sample has roughly 3,100 distinct CDR3 sequences, approximately 25% seen once. The sequence derives from a human donor with a solid tumor. Sequenced material: blood. V gene TRBV18 combines with J gene TRBJ2-7; D is unclear. The CDR3 loop is CASSPNYEQYF. CDR3 DNA sequence: TGTGCCAGCTCACCTAACTACGAGCAGTACTTC.